Following are 6 T cell receptor beta chains from one sample sequenced in a study of Ad26.COV2.S vaccination and SARS-CoV-2 variants. Treatment denoted: some 20 received Ad26.COV2.S at low or high dose, single or two shots; a few received placebo; per-sample allocation not given. Each sample was drawn 63 days after the first injection (of vaccine or placebo). The method was immunoSEQ multiplex PCR; TCRdb's version includes in-frame clones alone and lacks a portion of them. Counted here are about 400,000 clones, roughly nine tenths occurring once; the ten biggest clones make up roughly 3%. Sequenced here: peripheral blood, sampled in a trial of Ad26.COV2.S vaccine versus placebo. These receptors all stem from a person between 18 and 65 years old who received the Ad26.COV2.S COVID-19 vaccine or a placebo.

The chain joins TRBV2 to TRBJ1-2; 9 bases agree with TRBD1. J gave up 5 bases and V 6 bases, and 7 bases lay outside the gene matches. The CDR3 is 14 residues long. Germline lookup yields CDR1 SNHLY and CDR2 FYNNEI. CDR3 loop: CASREQGALYGYTF. The DNA for the CDR3 is TGTGCCAGCAGAGAACAGGGGGCGCTATATGGCTACACCTTC.

The rearrangement links TRBV10-3 to TRBJ1-1, with 9 bases lining up with TRBD1. The junction had 5 bases not matched to a gene; V was cut back by 4 bases and J by 5 bases. CDR1 and CDR2 from the germline V gene are ENHRY and SYGVKD. The CDR3 covers 14 residues. The CDR3 DNA reads TGTGCCATCAGTGCGACAGGGGGAGGAACTGAAGCTTTCTTT. This sequence encodes CAISATGGGTEAFF.

The chain combines TRBV25-1 with TRBJ1-4; D remains ambiguous. Trimming stripped 3 bases from V and 8 bases from J, with 13 bases between. Per germline, CDR1 MGHDK and CDR2 SYGVNS. The length of the CDR3 is 14 residues. Here the CDR3 DNA reads TGTGCCAGCAGTGAGTCAGATGGTAACGAAAAACTGTTTTTT. This gives the protein CASSESDGNEKLFF.

This clone was seen once. The CDR3 region has the DNA TGTGCCAGCAGTTACTGGACGGGACCCACCTACGAGCAGTACTTC. Translating gives CASSYWTGPTYEQYF. V and J are TRBV6-2 or TRBV6-3 and TRBJ2-7; D might be TRBD1 or TRBD2, each matching 5 bases. Germline CDR1 is MNHEY and CDR2 is SVGEGT. The CDR3 runs 15 residues. The V end was cut by 1 base, the J end by 2 bases, with 12 bases between.

CDR3 in amino acids: CAWGLGTAKYGYTF. CDR3 nucleotides: TGTGCCTGGGGTCTCGGGACAGCGAAGTATGGCTACACCTTC. The chain employs TRBV30 and TRBJ1-2; 7 bases match TRBD1. In germline, CDR1 is GTSNPN, CDR2 SVGIG (reference sequence). The CDR3 spans 14 residues. With 5 bases clipped from V and 5 bases from J, the junction kept 11 bases outside the gene matches.

This clone appeared a single time. V gene TRBV7-2 combines with J gene TRBJ2-3, with 9 nucleotides matching TRBD1. V gave up 6 bases and J gave up 7 bases; unmatched junction bases: 8. The CDR3 loop spans 14 amino acids. From germline, CDR1 is SGHTA and CDR2 FQGNSA. The CDR3 region has the DNA TGTGCCAGCAGGTCAACAGGGGGCTCGAATACGCAGTATTTT. This gives the protein CASRSTGGSNTQYF.